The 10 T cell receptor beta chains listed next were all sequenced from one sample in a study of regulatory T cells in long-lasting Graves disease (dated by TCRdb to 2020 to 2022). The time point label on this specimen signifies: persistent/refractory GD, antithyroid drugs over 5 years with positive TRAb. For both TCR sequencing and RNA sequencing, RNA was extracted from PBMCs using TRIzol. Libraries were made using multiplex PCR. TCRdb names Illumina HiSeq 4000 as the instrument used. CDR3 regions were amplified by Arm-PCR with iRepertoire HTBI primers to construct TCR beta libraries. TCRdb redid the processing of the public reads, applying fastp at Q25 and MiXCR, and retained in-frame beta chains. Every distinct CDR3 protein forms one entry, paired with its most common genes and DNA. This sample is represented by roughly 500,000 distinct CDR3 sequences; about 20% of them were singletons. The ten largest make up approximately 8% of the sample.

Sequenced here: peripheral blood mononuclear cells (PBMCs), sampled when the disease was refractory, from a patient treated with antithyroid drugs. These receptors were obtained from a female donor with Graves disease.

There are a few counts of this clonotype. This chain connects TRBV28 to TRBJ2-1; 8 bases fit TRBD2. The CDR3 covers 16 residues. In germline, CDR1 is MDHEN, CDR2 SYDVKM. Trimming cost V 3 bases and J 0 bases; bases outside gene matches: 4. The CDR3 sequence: CASSFLAGGSYNEQFF. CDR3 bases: TGTGCCAGCAGTTTTTTGGCGGGAGGCTCCTACAATGAGCAGTTCTTC.

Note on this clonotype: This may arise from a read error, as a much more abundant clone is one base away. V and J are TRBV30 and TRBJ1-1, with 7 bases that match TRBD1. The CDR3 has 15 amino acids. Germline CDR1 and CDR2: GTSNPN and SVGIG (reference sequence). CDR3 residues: CALSTGPGGGTEALF. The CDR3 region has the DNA TGTGCCCTAAGTACCGGGCCAGGGGGAGGCACTGAAGCTCTCTTT.

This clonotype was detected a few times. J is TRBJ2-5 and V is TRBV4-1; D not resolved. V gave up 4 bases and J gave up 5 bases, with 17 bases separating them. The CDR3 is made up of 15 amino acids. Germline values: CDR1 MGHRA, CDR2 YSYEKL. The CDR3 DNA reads TGCGCCAGCAGCCCCACCCCGGGCGAGTTGGAGACCCAGTACTTC. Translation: CASSPTPGELETQYF.

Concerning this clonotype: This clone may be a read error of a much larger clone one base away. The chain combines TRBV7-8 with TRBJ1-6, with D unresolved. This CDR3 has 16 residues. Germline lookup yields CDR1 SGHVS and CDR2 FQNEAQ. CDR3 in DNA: TGTGCCAGCAGCTCCCTCCTAAGGGCGAAAAATTCACCCCTCCAGTTT. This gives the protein CASSSLLRAKNSPLQF.

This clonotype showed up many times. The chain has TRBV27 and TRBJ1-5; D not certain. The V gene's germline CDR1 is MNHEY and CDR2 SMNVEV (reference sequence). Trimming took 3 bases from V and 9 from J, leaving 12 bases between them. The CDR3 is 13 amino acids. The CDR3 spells CASSFSSLGPQHF. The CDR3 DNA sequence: TGTGCCAGCAGTTTTAGCTCTTTGGGGCCCCAGCATTTT.

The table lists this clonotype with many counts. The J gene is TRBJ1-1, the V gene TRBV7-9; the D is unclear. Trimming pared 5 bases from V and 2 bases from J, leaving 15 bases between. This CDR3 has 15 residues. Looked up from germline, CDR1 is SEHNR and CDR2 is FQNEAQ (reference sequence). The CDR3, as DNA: TGTGCCAGCAGCCCCAGAGCAGGAGGCAACACTGAAGCTTTCTTT. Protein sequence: CASSPRAGGNTEAFF.

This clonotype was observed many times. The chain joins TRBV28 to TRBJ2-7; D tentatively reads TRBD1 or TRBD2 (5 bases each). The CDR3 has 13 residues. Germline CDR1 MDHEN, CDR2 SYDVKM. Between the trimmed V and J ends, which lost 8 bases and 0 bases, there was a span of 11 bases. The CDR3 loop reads CASCGDLSYEQYF. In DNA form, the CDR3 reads TGTGCCAGCTGTGGGGACCTCTCCTACGAGCAGTACTTC.

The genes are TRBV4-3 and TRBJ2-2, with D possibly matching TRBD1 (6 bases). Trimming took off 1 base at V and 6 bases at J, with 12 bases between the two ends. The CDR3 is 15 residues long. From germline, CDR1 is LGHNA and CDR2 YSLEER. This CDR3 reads CASSQVTGWSGELFF. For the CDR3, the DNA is TGCGCCAGCAGCCAAGTCACAGGGTGGTCCGGGGAGCTGTTTTTT.

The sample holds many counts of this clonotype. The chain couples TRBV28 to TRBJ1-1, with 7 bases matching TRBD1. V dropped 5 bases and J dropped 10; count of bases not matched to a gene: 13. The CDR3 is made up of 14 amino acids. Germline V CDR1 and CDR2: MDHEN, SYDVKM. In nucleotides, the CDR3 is TGTGCCAGCAGTACGACAGGGTGGGTGTCTGGAGCTTTCTTT. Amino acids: CASSTTGWVSGAFF. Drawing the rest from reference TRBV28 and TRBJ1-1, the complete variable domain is DVKVTQSSRYLVKRTGEKVFLECVQDMDHENMFWYRQDPGLGLRLIYFSYDVKMKEKGDIPEGYSVSREKKERFSLILESASTNQTSMYLCASSTTGWVSGAFFGQGTRLTVV.

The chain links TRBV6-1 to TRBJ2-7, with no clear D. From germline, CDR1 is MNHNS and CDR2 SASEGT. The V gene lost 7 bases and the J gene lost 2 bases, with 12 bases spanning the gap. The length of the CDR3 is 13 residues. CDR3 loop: CASNRAATYEQYF. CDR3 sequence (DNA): TGTGCCAGCAACCGGGCAGCCACCTACGAGCAGTACTTC.